The 30 T cell receptor beta chains presented below share a single source sample, sequenced in a study of beta chain features in type 1 diabetes. Expressed TCRB transcripts got sequenced, as all isolated RNA was reverse transcribed. The table came from immunoSEQ multiplex PCR; TCRdb's copy has only in-frame clones and leaves some out. The sample contains fewer than 350,000 clones, around 19% of which appear only once. Input material: naive CD4+ T cells from blood. The receptors shown here come from a young woman in good health.

The chain uses TRBV30 and TRBJ1-1, with 8 bases fitting TRBD1. The V and J ends lost 4 bases and 4 bases, in that order; junction bases with no gene match: 5. The CDR3 is made up of 13 amino acids. Germline values: CDR1 GTSNPN, CDR2 SVGIG (reference sequence). The CDR3 loop is CAWTTGGTTEAFF. For the CDR3, the DNA is TGTGCCTGGACCACAGGGGGGACCACTGAAGCTTTCTTT.

The chain's CDR3 is CASSQNSLNSPLHF. For the CDR3, the DNA is TGCGCCAGCAGCCAAAACAGCTTGAATTCACCCCTCCACTTT. V is TRBV4-3 and J is TRBJ1-6, with unresolved D. The CDR3 is 14 amino acids. The ends were cut back, 2 bases at V and 7 bases at J, with 9 bases in the middle. Germline V gene lookup returns CDR1 LGHNA and CDR2 YSLEER.

In its sample, this clone was seen a few times. This chain joins TRBV4-1 and TRBJ2-5, with 8 bases fitting TRBD2. CDR1 and CDR2 from the germline V gene are MGHRA and YSYEKL. J gave up 4 bases and V 4 bases, and 8 bases lay outside the gene matches. This CDR3 contains 15 residues. CDR3: CASSLPGGRGETQYF. The CDR3 DNA sequence: TGCGCCAGCAGCCTGCCGGGGGGGCGTGGAGAGACCCAGTACTTC.

The chain has TRBV7-2 and TRBJ2-7; TRBD2 might be the D (7 bases). Germline V CDR1 and CDR2: SGHTA, FQGNSA. The CDR3 covers 15 residues. The V end was cut by 3 bases, the J end by 7 bases, with 19 bases between. DNA of the CDR3: TGTGCCAGCAGCTTCGGTGGTGCGGGGGCCAGTGAGCAGTACTTC. Translated, it gives CASSFGGAGASEQYF.

Concerning this clone itself: The identical CDR3 is also encoded by other nucleotide sequences in the sample. The chain recombines TRBV10-3 with TRBJ2-3; TRBD2 might be the D (5 bases). This CDR3 is 13 amino acids long. In germline, CDR1 is ENHRY, CDR2 SYGVKD. Trimming stripped 8 bases from V and 1 base from J, with 10 bases between. DNA of the CDR3: TGTGCCATCCGAGGGCAGGGCACAGATACGCAGTATTTT. This encodes CAIRGQGTDTQYF.

The rearrangement links TRBV19 to TRBJ2-5, with D possibly matching TRBD1 (5 bases). Germline CDR1 LNHDA, CDR2 SQIVND (reference sequence). CDR3 size: 13 residues. V lost 5 bases and J 6 bases, leaving 13 bases between the germline ends. The CDR3 DNA sequence: TGTGCCAGTAGTGAAAGAAGGGGAAAGACCCAGTACTTC. Translating gives CASSERRGKTQYF.

This chain links TRBV30 with TRBJ2-6; the D is unclear. V dropped 7 bases and J dropped 1 base, with 8 bases sitting between them. Germline CDR1 GTSNPN, CDR2 SVGIG (reference sequence). The CDR3 runs to 13 residues. This chain's CDR3 is CASQESGANVLTF. The CDR3 DNA follows: TGTGCCTCCCAAGAGTCTGGGGCCAACGTCCTGACTTTC. The complete variable domain, with remaining parts taken from reference TRBV30 and TRBJ2-6, reads SQTIHQWPATLVQPVGSPLSLECTVEGTSNPNLYWYRQAAGRGLQLLFYSVGIGQISSEVPQNLSASRPQDRQFILSSKKLLLSDSGFYLCASQESGANVLTFGAGSRLTVL.

There are a few counts of this clone. The rearrangement links TRBV7-2 to TRBJ2-3, with 8 nucleotides matching TRBD2. Germline V CDR1 and CDR2: SGHTA, FQGNSA. The length of the CDR3 is 15 residues. V was pared by 4 bases and J by 0 bases, with 3 bases of the junction left unmatched. Here the CDR3 DNA reads TGTGCCAGCAGCTCTTTAGCGGGGAGCACAGATACGCAGTATTTT. Encoded protein: CASSSLAGSTDTQYF. The variable domain in full, completed from reference TRBV7-2 and TRBJ2-3, reads GAGVSQSPSNKVTEKGKDVELRCDPISGHTALYWYRQSLGQGLEFLIYFQGNSAPDKSGLPSDRFSAERTGGSVSTLTIQRTQQEDSAVYLCASSSLAGSTDTQYFGPGTRLTVL.

The V and J genes are TRBV6-9 and TRBJ2-1, with D unresolved. The CDR3 has 15 residues. CDR1 and CDR2 from the germline V gene are MNHGY and SVAAGI. V gave up 4 bases and J gave up 0 bases, with 10 bases separating them. CDR3 DNA sequence: TGTGCCAGCAGTTCCCCGCTAACCTCCTACAATGAGCAGTTCTTC. Translating gives CASSSPLTSYNEQFF.

There are a few counts of this clone. The genes are TRBV12-5 and TRBJ2-7; tentative D call: TRBD2 (6 bases). The CDR3 loop spans 12 amino acids. The V gene lost 1 base and the J gene lost 5 bases, with 6 bases spanning the gap. Germline loops: CDR1 LGHNT, CDR2 FRNRAP. The CDR3 sequence: CASGLAGDEQYF. CDR3 in DNA: TGTGCTAGTGGTTTGGCGGGGGACGAGCAGTACTTC. The full variable domain, completed using reference TRBV12-5 and TRBJ2-7, is DARVTQTPRHKVTEMGQEVTMRCQPILGHNTVFWYRQTMMQGLELLAYFRNRAPLDDSGMPKDRFSAEMPDATLATLKIQPSEPRDSAVYFCASGLAGDEQYFGPGTRLTVT.

The chain couples TRBV29-1 to TRBJ1-1; 8 positions agree with TRBD1. Germline V gene data show CDR1 as SQVTM and CDR2 as ANQGSEA. With V trimmed by 4 bases and J by 5 bases, 6 bases remained unmatched. The CDR3 is 13 residues long. The DNA for the CDR3 is TGCAGCGTTGCTTTGACAGGGGAAACTGAAGCTTTCTTT. Amino acid sequence: CSVALTGETEAFF.

The J gene is TRBJ2-7, the V gene TRBV13; 8 nucleotides line up with TRBD1. The CDR3 has 15 residues. Germline assignment: CDR1 PRHDT and CDR2 FYEKMQ (reference sequence). With 3 bases clipped from V and 1 base from J, the junction kept 5 bases outside the gene matches. CDR3 nucleotide sequence: TGTGCCAGCAGCTTGGGGACAGGTGTATCCTACGAGCAGTACTTC. It specifies CASSLGTGVSYEQYF.

V is TRBV9 and J is TRBJ2-2; tentative D call: TRBD2 (6 bases). Germline values: CDR1 SGDLS, CDR2 YYNGEE. The CDR3 sequence is 16 residues long. V was cut by 0 bases and J by 2 bases, with 11 bases left in between. CDR3 loop: CASSVGISGNTGELFF. The CDR3, as DNA: TGTGCCAGCAGCGTAGGTATTAGCGGAAACACCGGGGAGCTGTTTTTT.

This clone was found a few times. J is TRBJ2-1 and V is TRBV27, with 11 bases fitting TRBD2. Germline V gene data show CDR1 as MNHEY and CDR2 as SMNVEV (reference sequence). Germline trimming cut 5 bases from V and 15 bases from J; bases unmatched to any gene: 9. CDR3 length: 13 residues. CDR3 residues: CASSALAGGRLFF. The CDR3 DNA reads as TGTGCCAGCAGTGCCCTAGCGGGAGGTCGACTGTTCTTC.

There are a few counts of this clone. The chain employs TRBV2 and TRBJ2-5; weak D call: TRBD2 (6 bases). The V end was cut by 5 bases, the J end by 3 bases, with 13 bases between. Germline assignment: CDR1 SNHLY and CDR2 FYNNEI. This CDR3 comprises 14 residues. The CDR3 region has the DNA TGTGCCAGCAGTCCCCTAGTAGCGGAAGAGACCCAGTACTTC. Translation: CASSPLVAEETQYF.

This clone was detected a few times. Other DNA sequences in the sample encode the same CDR3. The rearrangement uses TRBV29-1 and TRBJ2-7, with 8 nucleotides matching TRBD1. This CDR3 is built from 12 residues. In germline, CDR1 is SQVTM, CDR2 ANQGSEA. V shed 6 bases, J shed 6 bases, and the junction held 7 bases outside the gene matches. The CDR3 protein is CSVDRAGGEQYF. The CDR3 nucleotides are TGCAGCGTGGACAGGGCTGGGGGCGAGCAGTACTTC.

This chain links TRBV10-3 with TRBJ2-5; 9 bases are shared with TRBD2. With 10 bases clipped from V and 7 bases from J, the junction kept 16 bases outside the gene matches. Germline V gene lookup returns CDR1 ENHRY and CDR2 SYGVKD. The CDR3 has 15 residues. This CDR3 is CATMLAGPEAGTQYF. The CDR3 nucleotides read TGTGCCACGATGCTAGCGGGACCGGAGGCGGGGACCCAGTACTTC.

The J gene is TRBJ2-7, the V gene TRBV29-1; TRBD2 might be the D (5 bases). The CDR3 length is 14 residues. Germline lookup yields CDR1 SQVTM and CDR2 ANQGSEA. V lost 7 bases, J lost 1 base, and 17 bases lay in between. This CDR3 reads CSALRAPGSYEQYF. The CDR3 DNA reads as TGCAGCGCCTTAAGGGCGCCGGGATCCTACGAGCAGTACTTC.

In its sample, this clone was seen a few times. The V gene is TRBV29-1, the J gene TRBJ2-5; D is possibly TRBD1 (6 bases). V lost 4 bases and J 1 base, leaving 19 bases between the germline ends. The CDR3 totals 16 residues. Germline V lookup: CDR1 SQVTM, CDR2 ANQGSEA. The CDR3 region is CSVGGFDRTPQETQYF. The CDR3 region has the DNA TGCAGCGTTGGTGGGTTTGACAGGACGCCCCAAGAGACCCAGTACTTC.

This clone was recorded a few times. The chain carries TRBV30 and TRBJ1-2, with 9 positions matching TRBD1. The CDR3 spans 14 residues. J was trimmed by 5 bases and V by 3 bases; bases with no gene match: 7. Per germline, CDR1 GTSNPN and CDR2 SVGIG (reference sequence). The CDR3 region has the DNA TGTGCCTGGAGGCTCCGGGACAGGGATTATGGCTACACCTTC. Translating gives CAWRLRDRDYGYTF. The variable domain in full, with the rest retrieved from reference TRBV30 and TRBJ1-2, is SQTIHQWPATLVQPVGSPLSLECTVEGTSNPNLYWYRQAAGRGLQLLFYSVGIGQISSEVPQNLSASRPQDRQFILSSKKLLLSDSGFYLCAWRLRDRDYGYTFGSGTRLTVV.

The CDR3 region is CASWPVAGSSTDTQYF. CDR3 nucleotides: TGTGCCAGCTGGCCTGTGGCGGGGTCAAGCACAGATACGCAGTATTTT. The gene calls are TRBV18 and TRBJ2-3, with D possibly being TRBD2 (6 bases). Per the germline V gene, CDR1 is KGHSH and CDR2 is LQKENI. This CDR3 spans 16 amino acids. V was shortened by 7 bases and J by 0 bases, with 17 bases between the two germline ends.

The chain combines TRBV29-1 with TRBJ2-3, with D tentatively TRBD2 (6 bases). The CDR3 loop spans 14 amino acids. Germline assignment: CDR1 SQVTM and CDR2 ANQGSEA. Trimming removed 8 bases at V and 0 bases at J, with 15 bases between. The chain's CDR3 is CSTVEGSSTDTQYF. Here the CDR3 DNA reads TGCAGCACTGTGGAGGGGAGTAGCACAGATACGCAGTATTTT.

The sample holds a few counts of this clone. The genes are TRBV5-1 and TRBJ2-5; no definite D call. Germline V CDR1 and CDR2: SGHRS, YFSETQ. The CDR3 has 14 amino acids. V gave up 5 bases and J gave up 1 base, with 12 bases separating them. The CDR3 DNA sequence: TGCGCCAGCAGATACGGAGAGCTCCAAGAGACCCAGTACTTC. Encoded protein: CASRYGELQETQYF. Full variable domain (outside the CDR3, taken from reference TRBV5-1 and TRBJ2-5): KAGVTQTPRYLIKTRGQQVTLSCSPISGHRSVSWYQQTPGQGLQFLFEYFSETQRNKGNFPGRFSGRQFSNSRSEMNVSTLELGDSALYLCASRYGELQETQYFGPGTRLLVL.

There are a few counts of this clone. J is TRBJ1-2 and V is TRBV7-9, with 8 bases that match TRBD1. Germline V gene lookup returns CDR1 SEHNR and CDR2 FQNEAQ (reference sequence). Unmatched junction bases numbered 7, after V lost 6 bases and J lost 4 bases. This CDR3 has 14 residues. The CDR3 sequence is CASSPRTGSYGYTF. CDR3 DNA sequence: TGTGCCAGCAGTCCAAGGACAGGGTCCTATGGCTACACCTTC.

The rearrangement links TRBV25-1 to TRBJ2-7, with no clear D. V lost 3 bases and J 3 bases, leaving 12 bases between the germline ends. Germline-derived CDR1 and CDR2 are MGHDK and SYGVNS. CDR3 length equals 14 residues. The CDR3 nucleotides read TGTGCCAGCAGTGACCCTACAGAGCACTACGAGCAGTACTTC. Its translation: CASSDPTEHYEQYF.

This clone was counted only a few times. The rearrangement joins TRBV30 to TRBJ2-7; 7 nucleotides line up with TRBD2. The V gene end was trimmed by 0 bases and the J gene end by 4 bases; junction bases not matched to a gene: 9. The CDR3 is 15 residues long. Germline V gives CDR1 GTSNPN, CDR2 SVGIG (reference sequence). The CDR3 DNA is TGTGCCTGGAGTGTACAGGCTAGCGGTCTTTACGAGCAGTACTTC. Translation gives CAWSVQASGLYEQYF.

Points on this clone: The identical CDR3 is also encoded by other nucleotide sequences in the sample. Here the CDR3 DNA reads TGTGCCAGTAGTATCCAGGGGGCGAACACTGAAGCTTTCTTT. Amino acid sequence: CASSIQGANTEAFF. The chain links TRBV19 to TRBJ1-1; 8 positions agree with TRBD1. The CDR3 loop spans 14 amino acids. V lost 3 bases and J lost 1; bases outside the gene matches: 1. The germline CDR1 and CDR2 sequences are LNHDA and SQIVND (reference sequence).

The rearrangement joins TRBV15 to TRBJ2-3, with 7 bases fitting TRBD2. CDR1 is LNHNV and CDR2 is YYDKDF in the germline V gene (reference sequence). This CDR3 contains 17 residues. V was clipped by 0 bases and J by 5 bases; unmatched bases: 11. CDR3 loop: CATSREARREWVDTQYF. The CDR3 nucleotides are TGTGCCACCAGCAGAGAGGCGCGGCGGGAGTGGGTAGATACGCAGTATTTT.

The chain uses TRBV11-2 and TRBJ1-1; 7 nucleotides align to TRBD1. Germline V gene sequence: CDR1 SGHAT, CDR2 FQNNGV. With 6 bases clipped from V and 3 bases from J, the junction kept 16 bases outside the gene matches. The CDR3 sequence is 17 residues long. The CDR3: CASSPPPGQKGDTEAFF. In DNA form, the CDR3 reads TGTGCCAGCAGTCCCCCGCCGGGACAGAAAGGGGACACTGAAGCTTTCTTT. The full variable domain, its missing parts supplied by reference TRBV11-2 and TRBJ1-1, is EAGVAQSPRYKIIEKRQSVAFWCNPISGHATLYWYQQILGQGPKLLIQFQNNGVVDDSQLPKDRFSAERLKGVDSTLKIQPAKLEDSAVYLCASSPPPGQKGDTEAFFGQGTRLTVV.

This clone was found a few times. CDR3 region: CAREREDSYNEQFF. CDR3 nucleotide sequence: TGTGCCAGGGAGCGGGAAGACTCCTACAATGAGCAGTTCTTC. The chain has TRBV2 and TRBJ2-1; TRBD2 agrees at 7 bases. Germline V CDR1 and CDR2: SNHLY, FYNNEI. V was clipped by 9 bases and J by 0 bases; unmatched bases: 5. This CDR3 comprises 14 residues.